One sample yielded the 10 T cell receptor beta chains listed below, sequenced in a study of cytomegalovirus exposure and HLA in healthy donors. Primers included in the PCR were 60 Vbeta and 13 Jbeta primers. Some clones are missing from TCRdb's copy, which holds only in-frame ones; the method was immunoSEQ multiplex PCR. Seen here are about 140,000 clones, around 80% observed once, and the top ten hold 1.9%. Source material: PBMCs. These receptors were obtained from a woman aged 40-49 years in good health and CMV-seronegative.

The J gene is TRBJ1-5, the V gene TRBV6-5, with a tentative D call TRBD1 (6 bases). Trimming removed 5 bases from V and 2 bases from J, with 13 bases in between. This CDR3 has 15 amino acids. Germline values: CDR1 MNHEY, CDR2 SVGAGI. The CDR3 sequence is CASSMTGGGNQPQHF. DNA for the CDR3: TGTGCCAGCAGTATGACAGGTGGGGGCAATCAGCCCCAGCATTTT.

DNA for the CDR3: TGTGCCAGCAAACGTCCGGGACTTACGTACGAGCAGTACTTC. Its translation is CASKRPGLTYEQYF. The V and J genes are TRBV7-2 and TRBJ2-7; perhaps TRBD2 as D (6 bases). V lost 7 bases and J 4 bases, leaving 17 bases between the germline ends. This CDR3 comprises 14 residues. Germline values: CDR1 SGHTA, CDR2 FQGNSA. Filled out from reference TRBV7-2 and TRBJ2-7, the complete variable domain reads GAGVSQSPSNKVTEKGKDVELRCDPISGHTALYWYRQSLGQGLEFLIYFQGNSAPDKSGLPSDRFSAERTGGSVSTLTIQRTQQEDSAVYLCASKRPGLTYEQYFGPGTRLTVT.

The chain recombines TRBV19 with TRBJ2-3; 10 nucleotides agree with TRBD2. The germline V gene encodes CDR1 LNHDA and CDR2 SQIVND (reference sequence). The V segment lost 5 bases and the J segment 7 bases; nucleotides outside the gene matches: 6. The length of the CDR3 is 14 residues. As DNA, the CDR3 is TGTGCCAGTAGTCTAGCGGGAGAGGTGAATACGCAGTATTTT. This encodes CASSLAGEVNTQYF.

As DNA, the CDR3 is TGTGCCAGCAGCCTTCCAGGGTCAGAGACCCAGTACTTC. It translates to CASSLPGSETQYF. The chain uses TRBV7-8 and TRBJ2-5; D might be TRBD1 (5 bases). Trimming removed 5 bases from V and 4 bases from J, with 11 bases in between. Germline values: CDR1 SGHVS, CDR2 FQNEAQ. CDR3 size: 13 residues.

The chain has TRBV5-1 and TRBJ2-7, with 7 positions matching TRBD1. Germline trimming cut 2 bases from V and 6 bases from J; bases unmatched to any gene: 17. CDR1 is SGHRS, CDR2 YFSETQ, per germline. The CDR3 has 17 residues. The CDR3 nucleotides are TGCGCCAGCAGCTTTAACGGTCGGACAGGAGCGTCATCCGAGCAGTACTTC. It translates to CASSFNGRTGASSEQYF. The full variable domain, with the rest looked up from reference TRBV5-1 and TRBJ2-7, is KAGVTQTPRYLIKTRGQQVTLSCSPISGHRSVSWYQQTPGQGLQFLFEYFSETQRNKGNFPGRFSGRQFSNSRSEMNVSTLELGDSALYLCASSFNGRTGASSEQYFGPGTRLTVT.

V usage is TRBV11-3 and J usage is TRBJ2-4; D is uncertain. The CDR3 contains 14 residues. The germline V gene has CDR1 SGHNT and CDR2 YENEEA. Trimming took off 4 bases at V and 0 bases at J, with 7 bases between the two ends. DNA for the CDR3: TGTGCCAGCAGCTCGAGCCTAGCCAAAAACATTCAGTACTTC. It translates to CASSSSLAKNIQYF.

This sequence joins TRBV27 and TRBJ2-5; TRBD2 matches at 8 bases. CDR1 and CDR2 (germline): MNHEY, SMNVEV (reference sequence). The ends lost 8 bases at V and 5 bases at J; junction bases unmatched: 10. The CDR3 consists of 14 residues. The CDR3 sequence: CASLLGLAQETQYF. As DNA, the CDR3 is TGTGCCAGCCTCTTAGGACTAGCACAGGAGACCCAGTACTTC.

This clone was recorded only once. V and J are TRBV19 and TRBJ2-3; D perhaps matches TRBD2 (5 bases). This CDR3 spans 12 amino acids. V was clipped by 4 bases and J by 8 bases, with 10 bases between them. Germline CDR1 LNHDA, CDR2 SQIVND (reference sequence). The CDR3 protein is CASSTRGTTQYF. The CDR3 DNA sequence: TGTGCCAGTAGTACCCGGGGTACTACGCAGTATTTT.

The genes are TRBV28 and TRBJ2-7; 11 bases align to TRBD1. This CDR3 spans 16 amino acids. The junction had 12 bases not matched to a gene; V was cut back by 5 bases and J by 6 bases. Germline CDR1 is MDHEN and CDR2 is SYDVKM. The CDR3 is CASSIRTGGLIREQYF. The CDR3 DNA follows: TGTGCCAGCAGTATTAGGACAGGGGGCTTGATTCGCGAGCAGTACTTC.

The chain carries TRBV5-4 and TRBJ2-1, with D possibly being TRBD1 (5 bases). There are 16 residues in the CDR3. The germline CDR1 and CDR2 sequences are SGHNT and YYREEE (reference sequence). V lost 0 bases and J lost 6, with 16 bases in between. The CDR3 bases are TGTGCCAGCAGCTTGGAAGGGGCCCTCCGCGCCAATGAGCAGTTCTTC. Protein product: CASSLEGALRANEQFF.